Below are 18 T cell receptor beta chains sequenced from a single sample in a study of CD8 T cells in ankylosing spondylitis. Overall study results and limits: It appeared that ankylosing spondylitis blood was characterized by a TCR beta motif of under ten highly homologous variants.

No antigens are known for them. TCRdb used MiXCR to reprocess the 5' RACE reads, holding one entry per CDR3 protein. The sample shows about 500,000 distinct CDR3 sequences, about 5.2% of them seen only once. Sequenced input: blood, either unsorted or a sorted T cell fraction (not recorded which). These receptors all stem from a male donor with ankylosing spondylitis.

With regard to this clonotype: A much larger clone is a single base away; this may be a read error. The chain's CDR3 is CASSPGRGANSYNEQFF. The CDR3 DNA follows: TGTGCCAGCAGCCCCGGTAGGGGGGCCAACTCCTACAATGAGCAGTTCTTC. The chain is built from TRBV7-9 and TRBJ2-1; D may be TRBD1 or TRBD2 (6 bases each). Germline V gene lookup returns CDR1 SEHNR and CDR2 FQNEAQ (reference sequence). V gave up 5 bases and J gave up 0 bases, with 17 bases separating them. The CDR3 loop spans 17 amino acids.

This clonotype was found many times. The J gene is TRBJ2-5, the V gene TRBV6-6; D gene unclear. Germline V gene lookup returns CDR1 MNHNY and CDR2 SVGAGI (reference sequence). With 4 bases removed from V and 4 bases from J, the gap between germline ends came to 4 bases. The length of the CDR3 is 11 residues. CDR3 in DNA: TGTGCCAGCAGTTCCCTAGAGACCCAGTACTTC. Encoded protein: CASSSLETQYF.

The genes are TRBV18 and TRBJ2-3; D may be TRBD2 (6 bases). The ends were cut back, 2 bases at V and 3 bases at J, with 15 bases in the middle. From germline, CDR1 is KGHSH and CDR2 LQKENI. The CDR3 covers 16 residues. The CDR3 spells CASSPVTLGGTDTQYF. The CDR3 nucleotides read TGTGCCAGCTCACCAGTCACCCTAGGAGGGACAGATACGCAGTATTTT.

This clonotype has ten or more counts. J is TRBJ1-1 and V is TRBV15; the D is unclear. The CDR3 spans 12 residues. Germline V CDR1 and CDR2: LNHNV, YYDKDF (reference sequence). Trimming shortened V by 0 bases and J by 9 bases, and 8 bases separated the two germline ends. This CDR3 is CATSRDHIKAFF. Here the CDR3 DNA reads TGTGCCACCAGCAGAGATCACATCAAAGCTTTCTTT.

In its sample, this clonotype was seen many times. The chain joins TRBV29-1 to TRBJ1-4; D call uncertain. The V end lost 1 base, the J end lost 5 bases, and 5 bases lay between the germline ends. Germline loops: CDR1 SQVTM, CDR2 ANQGSEA. CDR3 length equals 12 residues. The CDR3 DNA sequence: TGCAGCGTTGAAGGGCTAAATGAAAAACTGTTTTTT. This codes for CSVEGLNEKLFF.

This clonotype has only a few counts. V is TRBV7-9 and J is TRBJ2-7; TRBD1 agrees at 10 bases. V was clipped by 8 bases and J by 2 bases; unmatched bases: 6. CDR1 is SEHNR, CDR2 FQNEAQ, per germline (reference sequence). CDR3 size: 14 residues. CDR3 amino acids: CASQGQGDPYEQYF. CDR3 bases: TGTGCCAGCCAAGGACAGGGGGACCCCTACGAGCAGTACTTC. The full variable domain, its missing parts supplied by reference TRBV7-9 and TRBJ2-7, is DTGVSQNPRHKITKRGQNVTFRCDPISEHNRLYWYRQTLGQGPEFLTYFQNEAQLEKSRLLSDRFSAERPKGSFSTLEIQRTEQGDSAMYLCASQGQGDPYEQYFGPGTRLTVT.

This clonotype has a count of ten or more. The V call is TRBV29-1, the J call TRBJ2-7; possibly TRBD2 for D (7 bases). Per the germline V gene, CDR1 is SQVTM and CDR2 is ANQGSEA. Deletions cut 1 base from V and 3 bases from J, with 16 bases between. The CDR3 has 15 residues. Here the CDR3 reads CSVEGPGGAGYEQYF. In nucleotides, the CDR3 is TGCAGCGTTGAAGGTCCGGGGGGCGCGGGCTACGAGCAGTACTTC.

This clonotype has a count of ten or more. This sequence joins TRBV6-6 and TRBJ1-2; D unclear. The germline V gene encodes CDR1 MNHNY and CDR2 SVGAGI (reference sequence). The CDR3 consists of 11 residues. V shed 5 bases and J shed 8 bases, with 9 bases lying between them. CDR3 in amino acids: CASSPTWGYTF. DNA for the CDR3: TGTGCCAGCAGTCCTACTTGGGGCTACACCTTC.

This rearrangement joins TRBV18 to TRBJ2-5, with no clear D. V dropped 0 bases and J dropped 10 bases, with 9 bases sitting between them. The CDR3 is 12 residues long. Germline values: CDR1 KGHSH, CDR2 LQKENI. This chain's CDR3 is CASSPPEGFQYF. CDR3 sequence (DNA): TGTGCCAGCTCACCACCTGAAGGTTTCCAGTACTTC.

This clonotype was recorded many times. The rearrangement joins TRBV12-3 or TRBV12-4 to TRBJ1-5; D remains ambiguous. Trimming left V 6 bases short and J 4 bases short, with 13 bases between. The CDR3 spans 14 residues. In DNA, the CDR3 is TGTGCCAGCAGCCCCGACGGGATAAATCAGCCCCAGCATTTT. Amino acid sequence: CASSPDGINQPQHF.

This clonotype was recorded many times. The chain recombines TRBV5-6 with TRBJ2-2; 10 nucleotides match TRBD1. Germline CDR1 reads SGHDT; CDR2 reads YYEEEE. Losses at the gene ends were 1 base for V and 1 base for J; bases not matched to a gene: 13. The CDR3 extends over 20 amino acids. This chain's CDR3 is CASSLKGFRTGGWNTGELFF. The CDR3 DNA is TGTGCCAGCAGCTTGAAGGGCTTCCGGACAGGGGGATGGAACACCGGGGAGCTGTTTTTT.

This clonotype was detected ten times or more. The chain has TRBV15 and TRBJ2-1, with a possible D match to TRBD2 (6 bases). Germline CDR1 LNHNV, CDR2 YYDKDF (reference sequence). This CDR3 contains 13 residues. Trimming removed 3 bases from V and 14 bases from J, with 17 bases in between. The CDR3 bases are TGTGCCACCAGCAGGGAGGGGACTCCGAGGGAGTTCTTC. This encodes CATSREGTPREFF.

This clonotype was observed at least ten times. The chain uses TRBV6-4 and TRBJ2-1; D gene uncertain. Germline V gene sequence: CDR1 MRHNA, CDR2 SNTAGT. Trimming stripped 3 bases from V and 0 bases from J, with 6 bases between. This CDR3 spans 14 amino acids. The CDR3 loop reads CASSEGTSYNEQFF. CDR3 nucleotides: TGTGCCAGCAGTGAGGGCACCTCCTACAATGAGCAGTTCTTC.

This clonotype was seen a handful of times. This sequence joins TRBV6-2 or TRBV6-3 and TRBJ2-7; D unclear. The V gene's germline CDR1 is MNHEY and CDR2 SVGEGT. The CDR3 loop spans 13 amino acids. V lost 5 bases, J lost 2 bases, and 10 bases lay in between. The CDR3 DNA reads as TGTGCCAGCAGTGACGCTGAGACCTACGAGCAGTACTTC. It codes for CASSDAETYEQYF.

This clonotype was detected a few times. The CDR3: CSVEGVHRGRQYF. The CDR3 DNA is TGCAGCGTTGAAGGAGTTCACAGGGGGAGGCAGTATTTT. V and J are TRBV29-1 and TRBJ2-3; TRBD1 matches 8 bases. The CDR3 consists of 13 residues. After removal of 1 base from V and 11 bases from J, the junction contained 8 bases not matched to a gene. Germline V gene sequence: CDR1 SQVTM, CDR2 ANQGSEA.

This clonotype was seen repeatedly, ten times or more. The CDR3 sequence is CASSFGRLAGGLNTGELFF. The CDR3 DNA is TGCGCCAGCAGCTTCGGCCGACTAGCGGGGGGCCTGAACACCGGGGAGCTGTTTTTT. The V gene is TRBV5-1, the J gene TRBJ2-2; 13 bases fit TRBD2. The CDR3 is 19 residues long. Germline V gene data show CDR1 as SGHRS and CDR2 as YFSETQ. Germline trimming cut 2 bases from V and 1 base from J; bases unmatched to any gene: 8.

This clonotype showed up many times. This sequence joins TRBV11-3 and TRBJ1-5, with D unclear. Per germline, CDR1 SGHNT and CDR2 YENEEA. The V and J ends lost 11 bases and 5 bases respectively, with 7 bases between them. The CDR3 is made up of 10 amino acids. CDR3 residues: CAGSHQPQHF. The CDR3 region has the DNA TGTGCCGGCTCCCATCAGCCCCAGCATTTT.

This clonotype was seen ten or more times. The chain combines TRBV7-6 with TRBJ1-3, with D possibly TRBD1 on 6 matching bases. V gave up 5 bases and J gave up 7 bases, with 12 bases separating them. Germline loops: CDR1 SGHVS, CDR2 FNYEAQ. The CDR3 is 13 amino acids. The CDR3 DNA reads as TGTGCCAGCAGCGGTGGGCAGGGGAACACCATATATTTT. This encodes CASSGGQGNTIYF.